The clone carrying this TCR beta chain is medium-sized by share. The antigen remains undetermined. Measured with immunoSEQ multiplex PCR; TCRdb has only the in-frame clones, and not every one. This table has approximately 11,000 clones, 60% to 85% appearing once. Exposure to brentuximab vedotin varied, and each patient had relapsed following autologous stem cell transplantation. The sample originates from a study of PD-1 blockade in classical Hodgkin lymphoma. Study details: The nivolumab dose that patients received was 3 mg/kg, given intravenously every 2 weeks.

Trimming pared 6 bases from V and 4 bases from J, leaving 15 bases between. CDR3 length: 14 amino acids. Germline CDR1 is SNHLY and CDR2 is FYNNEI. Study-wide findings and caveats: When nivolumab was started under 1 year after ASCT, patients were excluded. Nothing has yet pinned down what causes the repertoire differences, possibly disease activity or prior therapy. Complete responders started with a diversity level that resembled newly diagnosed patients at baseline.

J is TRBJ1-1 and V is TRBV2, with a tentative D call TRBD1 (5 bases). Sequencing used peripheral blood mononuclear cells (PBMCs), obtained at baseline. The receptor's source is a human donor with classical Hodgkin lymphoma. CDR3 coding DNA: TGTGCCAGCAGGTTACCCCTGGGGCGCACTGAAGCTTTCTTT. Its protein is CASRLPLGRTEAFF.